This T cell receptor beta chain was obtained from a study of T cell responses to AZD1222 COVID-19 vaccine. Study-wide results and limits: A rise in Spike-specific TCR breadth and depth followed two AZD1222 doses.

Notes on this clone: The target antigen is unknown.

Some clones are missing from TCRdb's copy, which holds only in-frame ones; the method was immunoSEQ multiplex PCR. Of 150,000 or so clones in the sample, around 85% were seen once. In germline, CDR1 is LGHDT, CDR2 YNNKEL (reference sequence). With 1 base removed from V and 1 base from J, the gap between germline ends came to 4 bases. The CDR3 has 13 amino acids. The source of this sequence is an adult in good health. The chain combines TRBV3-1 (or the pseudogene TRBV3-2) with TRBJ1-1; D not certain. Sequenced here: peripheral blood, sampled on day 0 of AZD1222 vaccination. The CDR3 DNA reads TGTGCCAGCAGCCAAGCAGAGAACACTGAAGCTTTCTTT. Amino acid sequence: CASSQAENTEAFF.